This entry lists 31 T cell receptor beta chains sequenced from one sample in a study of T cell responses to AZD1222 COVID-19 vaccine. Profiling relied on immunoSEQ multiplex PCR, and the TCRdb table lists in-frame clones only, not all of them. The sample consists of some 150,000 clones, roughly 90% of them appearing once. Sequencing used peripheral blood, obtained on day 0 of AZD1222 vaccination. These receptors were taken from an adult in good health.

The chain uses TRBV5-4 and TRBJ1-2; possibly TRBD1 for D (5 bases). Trimming removed 0 bases from V and 4 bases from J, with 13 bases in between. The CDR3 totals 15 residues. Germline assignment: CDR1 SGHNT and CDR2 YYREEE (reference sequence). CDR3 DNA sequence: TGTGCCAGCAGCTTGGTTGGAGGGGAGGGCTATGGCTACACCTTC. Protein: CASSLVGGEGYGYTF.

The V and J genes are TRBV6-1 and TRBJ2-2, with D tentatively TRBD1 (5 bases). The V gene lost 4 bases and the J gene lost 1 base, with 16 bases spanning the gap. Per the germline V gene, CDR1 is MNHNS and CDR2 is SASEGT. This CDR3 comprises 17 residues. CDR3 amino acids: CASSGSNGHLNTGELFF. DNA for the CDR3: TGTGCCAGCAGTGGTAGTAATGGACACTTGAACACCGGGGAGCTGTTTTTT.

This clone was seen a few times. The rearrangement links TRBV28 to TRBJ1-5; D is unresolved. This CDR3 has 17 amino acids. The V end lost 1 base, the J end lost 6 bases, and 19 bases lay between the germline ends. Germline CDR1 is MDHEN and CDR2 is SYDVKM. The DNA for the CDR3 is TGTGCCAGCAGTTTATTCAAGGAGTTCGATCTGGGTCAGCCCCAGCATTTT. This encodes CASSLFKEFDLGQPQHF.

V gene TRBV7-8 combines with J gene TRBJ1-4; 7 bases line up with TRBD1. The CDR3 length is 16 residues. Germline-derived CDR1 and CDR2 are SGHVS and FQNEAQ. J was trimmed by 8 bases and V by 4 bases; bases with no gene match: 13. CDR3 residues: CASSSSSGGGEEKLFF. In nucleotides, the CDR3 is TGTGCCAGCAGCTCCAGCAGTGGAGGGGGCGAGGAAAAACTGTTTTTT.

The V call is TRBV19, the J call TRBJ1-1; D call uncertain. CDR3 length: 14 residues. Germline V gene lookup returns CDR1 LNHDA and CDR2 SQIVND (reference sequence). Trimming left V 3 bases short and J 1 base short, with 9 bases between. DNA for the CDR3: TGTGCCAGTAGTATCGGAAGGGAGAACACTGAAGCTTTCTTT. Its translation is CASSIGRENTEAFF.

This clone has just one count. This chain connects TRBV11-1 to TRBJ2-1, with D maybe TRBD1 (5 bases). The CDR3 loop spans 14 amino acids. V was cut by 7 bases and J by 7 bases, with 17 bases left in between. Germline assignment: CDR1 SGHAT and CDR2 FQDESV (reference sequence). The CDR3 bases are TGTGCCAGCACATCCGCAGCAGGGCCTAATGAGCAGTTCTTC. Its translation is CASTSAAGPNEQFF.

V is TRBV6-5 and J is TRBJ1-1, with TRBD1 identical over 7 bases. CDR1 is MNHEY, CDR2 SVGAGI, per germline. V lost 6 bases to trimming and J lost 4 bases; unmatched junction nucleotides: 11. The CDR3 sequence is 15 residues long. The CDR3 reads CASRTGNRLITEAFF. CDR3 in DNA: TGTGCCAGCAGGACAGGGAACCGGTTAATCACTGAAGCTTTCTTT.

The rearrangement links TRBV7-8 to TRBJ1-5; D is uncertain. The CDR3 covers 13 residues. CDR1 and CDR2 (germline): SGHVS, FQNEAQ. Trimming removed 3 bases at V and 6 bases at J, with 9 bases between. This CDR3 reads CASSFRRVQPQHF. In DNA, the CDR3 is TGTGCCAGCAGCTTCAGGAGGGTTCAGCCCCAGCATTTT.

The chain uses TRBV4-2 and TRBJ2-3, with TRBD1 as a possible D gene (6 bases). The V end lost 1 base, the J end lost 1 base, and 9 bases lay between the germline ends. There are 15 residues in the CDR3. CDR1 is LGHNA, CDR2 YNFKEQ, per germline. DNA of the CDR3: TGTGCCAGCAGCCAAGTAGGGGGTGGCACAGATACGCAGTATTTT. Amino acids: CASSQVGGGTDTQYF.

This chain links TRBV30 with TRBJ1-2; D remains ambiguous. The CDR3 covers 13 residues. The V and J ends lost 3 bases and 3 bases respectively, with 11 bases between them. Looked up from germline, CDR1 is GTSNPN and CDR2 is SVGIG (reference sequence). The CDR3: CAWRKWADYGYTF. DNA for the CDR3: TGTGCCTGGAGGAAATGGGCAGACTATGGCTACACCTTC.

The rearrangement uses TRBV19 and TRBJ1-6; tentative D call: TRBD1 (6 bases). The germline gives CDR1 LNHDA, CDR2 SQIVND (reference sequence). Trimming pared 6 bases from V and 7 bases from J, leaving 16 bases between. The CDR3 length is 15 residues. The CDR3 DNA sequence: TGTGCCAGTAGCCAGACAGGATACCAGAATTCACCCCTCCACTTT. It specifies CASSQTGYQNSPLHF.

The V gene is TRBV28, the J gene TRBJ2-7, with D perhaps matching TRBD2 (6 bases). The germline gives CDR1 MDHEN, CDR2 SYDVKM. CDR3 length: 17 residues. Trimming took off 4 bases at V and 0 bases at J, with 19 bases between the two ends. CDR3 DNA: TGTGCCAGCAGTTCCCCCTACGGGGGTGTCGTCTCCTACGAGCAGTACTTC. It is translated as CASSSPYGGVVSYEQYF.

The rearrangement uses TRBV11-3 and TRBJ2-1; no clear D gene. The CDR3 is 15 amino acids. V was trimmed by 4 bases and J by 6 bases, leaving 16 bases between them. The V gene's germline CDR1 is SGHNT and CDR2 YENEEA. Written as DNA, the CDR3 is TGTGCCAGCAGCTGGCCGGGCCTACCCTTCAATGAGCAGTTCTTC. Protein sequence: CASSWPGLPFNEQFF. The whole variable domain, remainder taken from reference TRBV11-3 and TRBJ2-1, is EAGVVQSPRYKIIEKKQPVAFWCNPISGHNTLYWYLQNLGQGPELLIRYENEEAVDDSQLPKDRFSAERLKGVDSTLKIQPAELGDSAVYLCASSWPGLPFNEQFFGPGTRLTVL.

Regarding this clone: This CDR3 is also generated by other DNA sequences in the sample. The chain is built from TRBV6-4 and TRBJ2-1; 10 bases fit TRBD2. Germline lookup yields CDR1 MRHNA and CDR2 SNTAGT. V was pared by 0 bases and J by 6 bases, with 2 bases of the junction left unmatched. This CDR3 is 15 amino acids long. This CDR3 reads CASSDSSGGANEQFF. CDR3 nucleotides: TGTGCCAGCAGTGACTCGAGCGGGGGGGCCAATGAGCAGTTCTTC.

This chain links TRBV18 with TRBJ1-1; unclear D gene. V shed 3 bases and J shed 3 bases, with 8 bases lying between them. Germline CDR1 KGHSH, CDR2 LQKENI. The CDR3 extends over 13 amino acids. The DNA for the CDR3 is TGTGCCAGCTCACCGGGGTGGGACACTGAAGCTTTCTTT. This translates into CASSPGWDTEAFF.

CDR3 nucleotide sequence: TGTGCCAGTAGTATCCCGGGCCTTTACAATCAGCCCCAGCATTTT. Encoded protein: CASSIPGLYNQPQHF. The chain employs TRBV19 and TRBJ1-5; no reliable D call. Germline CDR1 reads LNHDA; CDR2 reads SQIVND (reference sequence). With 3 bases removed from V and 3 bases from J, the gap between germline ends came to 12 bases. The length of the CDR3 is 15 residues.

This rearrangement joins TRBV9 to TRBJ2-5; no firm D call. V gave up 0 bases and J gave up 4 bases, with 7 bases separating them. Germline V gene sequence: CDR1 SGDLS, CDR2 YYNGEE. The CDR3 loop spans 13 amino acids. The DNA for the CDR3 is TGTGCCAGCAGCGTAGCTTCGAGAGAGACCCAGTACTTC. This encodes CASSVASRETQYF.

V gene TRBV14 combines with J gene TRBJ1-1; the D gene is possibly TRBD1 (6 bases). The CDR3 is made up of 15 amino acids. The germline V gene has CDR1 SGHDN and CDR2 FVKESK. V was shortened by 1 base and J by 0 bases, with 9 bases between the two germline ends. CDR3: CASSQGGQLNTEAFF. CDR3 nucleotides: TGTGCCAGCAGCCAAGGAGGACAGCTGAACACTGAAGCTTTCTTT.

The rearrangement joins TRBV2 to TRBJ1-5; D ambiguous. Germline V gives CDR1 SNHLY, CDR2 FYNNEI. The ends were cut back, 3 bases at V and 0 bases at J, with 21 bases in the middle. The CDR3 length is 19 residues. The CDR3 spells CASSERTRRAPISNQPQHF. CDR3 DNA: TGTGCCAGCAGTGAGAGGACTAGAAGGGCCCCTATTAGCAATCAGCCCCAGCATTTT.

The chain carries TRBV4-1 and TRBJ1-5; D may be TRBD1 (5 bases). Germline CDR1 is MGHRA and CDR2 is YSYEKL. There are 16 residues in the CDR3. V dropped 2 bases and J dropped 2 bases, with 13 bases sitting between them. DNA for the CDR3: TGCGCCAGCAGCCAATCACTTACCAGGGGCAATCAGCCCCAGCATTTT. Its translation: CASSQSLTRGNQPQHF.

The chain carries TRBV29-1 and TRBJ1-4, with TRBD1 identical over 10 bases. Unmatched junction bases numbered 31, after V lost 7 bases and J lost 8 bases. From germline, CDR1 is SQVTM and CDR2 ANQGSEA. The CDR3 is made up of 21 amino acids. In DNA, the CDR3 is TGCAGCGCCGCCTTGTGTGGGAAAAGTGAGGGACAGGGGAAGTTAGAAGAAAAACTGTTTTTT. Amino acids: CSAALCGKSEGQGKLEEKLFF.

The chain couples TRBV4-3 to TRBJ2-2; 9 bases align to TRBD1. Germline CDR1 is LGHNA and CDR2 is YSLEER. CDR3 length: 17 residues. V was clipped by 0 bases and J by 6 bases; unmatched bases: 8. CDR3 sequence reads: CASSQDPTGGAAGELFF. In DNA, the CDR3 is TGCGCCAGCAGCCAAGATCCGACAGGGGGGGCAGCCGGGGAGCTGTTTTTT.

The genes are TRBV24-1 and TRBJ2-5; a weak D match, TRBD2 (7 bases). CDR3 length equals 14 residues. V was shortened by 6 bases and J by 5 bases, with 15 bases between the two germline ends. Germline loops: CDR1 KGHDR, CDR2 SFDVKD. The chain's CDR3 is CATSRGAGAETQYF. The CDR3 region has the DNA TGTGCCACCAGTCGGGGGGCGGGAGCGGAGACCCAGTACTTC.

V and J are TRBV11-2 and TRBJ2-1; no firm D call. Germline V gene sequence: CDR1 SGHAT, CDR2 FQNNGV. Trimming cost V 1 base and J 4 bases, with 5 bases left between them. The CDR3 has 13 amino acids. The CDR3 region is CASSLALYNEQFF. CDR3 bases: TGTGCCAGCAGCTTAGCCCTTTACAATGAGCAGTTCTTC.

A single count supports this clone. J is TRBJ1-6 and V is TRBV6-5; D ambiguous. Trimming cost V 2 bases and J 3 bases, with 8 bases left between them. The CDR3 length is 15 residues. Germline loops: CDR1 MNHEY, CDR2 SVGAGI. This CDR3 is CASSYDGDYNSPLHF. The DNA of the CDR3 is TGTGCCAGCAGTTACGATGGAGACTATAATTCACCCCTCCACTTT.

The CDR3 reads CASSQGNEDAYGYTF. CDR3 bases: TGCGCCAGCAGCCAAGGTAACGAGGATGCTTATGGCTACACCTTC. The chain recombines TRBV4-3 with TRBJ1-2; no clear D gene. The CDR3 runs 15 residues. CDR1 is LGHNA and CDR2 is YSLEER in the germline V gene. Trimming shortened V by 1 base and J by 5 bases, and 14 bases separated the two germline ends.

The V call is TRBV7-8, the J call TRBJ1-1; D not certain. Germline V gene sequence: CDR1 SGHVS, CDR2 FQNEAQ. Trimming removed 2 bases at V and 7 bases at J, with 17 bases between. This CDR3 comprises 15 residues. CDR3 loop: CASSLYDSEEIEAFF. CDR3 sequence (DNA): TGTGCCAGCAGCTTATACGACTCTGAAGAGATTGAAGCTTTCTTT.

DNA of the CDR3: TGTGCCTGGAGTGTATCAGACAGGGGGACTGAAGCTTTCTTT. It translates to CAWSVSDRGTEAFF. This chain uses TRBV30 with TRBJ1-1; 9 bases align to TRBD1. The ends lost 0 bases at V and 5 bases at J; junction bases unmatched: 4. Germline CDR1 reads GTSNPN; CDR2 reads SVGIG (reference sequence). The CDR3 is 14 amino acids.

The V gene is TRBV6-5, the J gene TRBJ2-7; 11 bases agree with TRBD1. The germline gives CDR1 MNHEY, CDR2 SVGAGI. The CDR3 extends over 15 amino acids. The junction had 6 bases not matched to a gene; V was cut back by 5 bases and J by 3 bases. In nucleotides, the CDR3 is TGTGCCAGCAGTCTAGGGACAGGGGGGAACTACGAGCAGTACTTC. Translated: CASSLGTGGNYEQYF.

V and J are TRBV5-5 and TRBJ2-5; D remains ambiguous. The CDR3 is made up of 15 amino acids. Per germline, CDR1 SGHKS and CDR2 YYEKEE (reference sequence). V dropped 0 bases and J dropped 0 bases, with 9 bases sitting between them. Here the CDR3 DNA reads TGTGCCAGCAGCTTGGTTGCCGCCAACCAAGAGACCCAGTACTTC. It encodes CASSLVAANQETQYF. Looking up the rest from reference TRBV5-5 and TRBJ2-5 gives the full variable domain: DAGVTQSPTHLIKTRGQQVTLRCSPISGHKSVSWYQQVLGQGPQFIFQYYEKEERGRGNFPDRFSARQFPNYSSELNVNALLLGDSALYLCASSLVAANQETQYFGPGTRLLVL.

The chain links TRBV19 to TRBJ2-7; TRBD2 might be the D (7 bases). In germline, CDR1 is LNHDA, CDR2 SQIVND (reference sequence). This CDR3 is 16 amino acids long. Trimming stripped 3 bases from V and 0 bases from J, with 15 bases between. The CDR3 DNA follows: TGTGCCAGTAGTATCGGAGGGGGGGGCTACTCCTACGAGCAGTACTTC. This gives the protein CASSIGGGGYSYEQYF.